This T cell receptor beta chain was retrieved from a study of yellow fever vaccine responses in identical twins. Each CDR3 protein is one row after TCRdb ran MiXCR on the RT-PCR reads. The table includes 5,700 or so distinct CDR3 sequences, about three quarters detected once. Study-wide points: Twins' vaccine T cell response reportedly seemed partly convergent, partly personalized.

CDR3 length equals 13 residues. Trimming took 1 base from V and 10 from J, leaving 13 bases between them. Germline V gives CDR1 MGHDK, CDR2 SYGVNS. A word on this clonotype: Antigen: not known.

The gene calls are TRBV25-1 and TRBJ1-1, with D unclear. The clonotype originates from a woman under 30 who received the yellow fever vaccine. This specimen consisted of T cells from blood (PBMCs), unsorted or a sorted subset (not recorded which), obtained before or after yellow fever vaccination (not recorded which). The CDR3 nucleotides are TGTGCCAGCAGTGAATTAGACCTTCGGTCAGCTTTCTTT. This codes for CASSELDLRSAFF. Variable domain in full (rest from reference TRBV25-1 and TRBJ1-1): EADIYQTPRYLVIGTGKKITLECSQTMGHDKMYWYQQDPGMELHLIHYSYGVNSTEKGDLSSESTVSRIRTEHFPLTLESARPSHTSQYLCASSELDLRSAFFGQGTRLTVV.